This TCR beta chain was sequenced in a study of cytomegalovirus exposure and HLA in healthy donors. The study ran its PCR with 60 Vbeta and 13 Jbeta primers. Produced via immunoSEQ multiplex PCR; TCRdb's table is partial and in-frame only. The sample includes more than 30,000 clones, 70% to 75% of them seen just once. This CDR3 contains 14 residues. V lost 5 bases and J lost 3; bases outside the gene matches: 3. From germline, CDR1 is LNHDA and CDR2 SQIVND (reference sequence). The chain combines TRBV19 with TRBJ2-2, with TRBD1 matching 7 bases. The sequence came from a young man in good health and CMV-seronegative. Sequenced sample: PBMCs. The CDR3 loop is CASSSTGDTGELFF. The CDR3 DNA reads TGTGCCAGTAGTTCCACAGGGGACACCGGGGAGCTGTTTTTT.